This is a list of T cell receptor beta chains from one sample in a study of blood T cell repertoires in COVID-19. Assay: immunoSEQ multiplex PCR; the TCRdb copy retains only in-frame clones and omits some. The table has approximately 280,000 clones, around nine tenths seen once. Sequenced sample: PBMCs or T cells enriched from blood (not recorded which). The source is a woman younger than 35 who had recovered from COVID-19. CDR3s include the opening cysteine and the closing phenylalanine or tryptophan. A D gene is named only where the DNA matches it firmly. Size tells how often a clone was seen (once, few, many) or the class of an expanded clone, and some rows leave it out.

TRBD1 | TRBJ2-1 | . | TRBV4-1 | TGCGCCAGCAGCGCCCCACAGGGGCTTTTTGAGCAGTTCTTC | CASSAPQGLFEQFF
. | TRBJ2-7 | . | TRBV6-2/TRBV6-3 | TGTGCCAGCAGTTACAAGGACAGAACCATCGTCTACGAGCAGTACTTC | CASSYKDRTIVYEQYF
TRBD1 | TRBJ1-2 | . | TRBV5-4 | TGTGCCAGCAGCCCTAAAGCGGGACAGGGCTATGGCTACACCTTC | CASSPKAGQGYGYTF
. | TRBJ2-2 | . | TRBV6-2/TRBV6-3 | TGTGCCAGCAGCCGGACTCTGAACACCGGGGAGCTGTTTTTT | CASSRTLNTGELFF
. | TRBJ1-4 | . | TRBV5-4 | TGTGCCAGCAGCTTCAGAGGGGGAGCGGCTAATGAAAAACTGTTTTTT | CASSFRGGAANEKLFF
TRBD1 | TRBJ1-3 | . | TRBV13 | TGTGCCAGCAGCTCTAATCAAGGGACAGGGATATATTTT | CASSSNQGTGIYF
TRBD2 | TRBJ2-7 | few | TRBV27 | TGTGCCAGCAGTGGTCACTCCGGGACTAGCGGGAACGAGCAGTACTTC | CASSGHSGTSGNEQYF
TRBD1 | TRBJ2-5 | . | TRBV19 | TGTGCCAGTAGTCGGTGGGACAGGGGGCGCGGGGAGACCCAGTACTTC | CASSRWDRGRGETQYF
TRBD1 | TRBJ1-4 | . | TRBV4-2 | TGTGCCAGCAGCTCCCGGGACAGGGGGGCTGAAAAACTGTTTTTT | CASSSRDRGAEKLFF
. | TRBJ1-5 | once | TRBV18 | TGTGCCAGCTCATCGGAGGGGGAGGGTAGCAATCAGCCCCAGCATTTT | CASSSEGEGSNQPQHF
. | TRBJ2-1 | once | TRBV7-3 | TGTGCCAGCAGCTTTCGGCGGGACTCCTACAATGAGCAGTTCTTC | CASSFRRDSYNEQFF
TRBD2 | TRBJ2-7 | . | TRBV24-1 | TGTGCCACCAGTGACCGGACTAGCCCCTCCTACGAGCAGTACTTC | CATSDRTSPSYEQYF
TRBD1 | TRBJ1-4 | . | TRBV27 | TGTGCCAGCAGTAACAGGGGGCAGAGAGAAAAACTGTTTTTT | CASSNRGQREKLFF
. | TRBJ2-2 | few | TRBV4-3 | TGCGCCAGCAGCCAACGTAGCGCGCCGCAGACCGGGGAGCTGTTTTTT | CASSQRSAPQTGELFF
TRBD1 | TRBJ2-1 | . | TRBV19 | TGTGCCAGTAGTATTCGGGGGACAGGGCGAAATGAGCAGTTCTTC | CASSIRGTGRNEQFF
. | TRBJ1-1 | . | TRBV19 | TGTGCCAGTCATGAGGGAGGAGGGAAAGCTTTCTTT | CASHEGGGKAFF
. | TRBJ1-6 | once | TRBV15 | TGTGCCACCAGCCGCTCTAGAACGGATAATTCACCCCTCCACTTT | CATSRSRTDNSPLHF
TRBD2 | TRBJ2-3 | few | TRBV4-1 | TGCGCCAGCAGCCAGGTACTAGCGGGAGTTAGCACAGATACGCAGTATTTT | CASSQVLAGVSTDTQYF